These 32 T cell receptor beta chains share one sample of origin, sequenced in a study of cytomegalovirus exposure and HLA in healthy donors. Profiling relied on immunoSEQ multiplex PCR, and the TCRdb table lists in-frame clones only, not all of them. The repertoire holds 150,000 to 200,000 clones, less than 90% seen once, with 2% to 2.5% in the top ten. The specimen sequenced was PBMCs. Receptor source: a woman aged 18-29 years in good health and CMV-seronegative.

The chain couples TRBV4-2 to TRBJ2-1; tentatively, D is TRBD2 (6 bases). Germline CDR1 and CDR2: LGHNA and YNFKEQ. The CDR3 contains 16 residues. Trimming left V 0 bases short and J 4 bases short, with 13 bases between. In DNA form, the CDR3 reads TGTGCCAGCAGCCAAGATGGAGACGGGGGATACAATGAGCAGTTCTTC. Translating gives CASSQDGDGGYNEQFF.

The chain couples TRBV14 to TRBJ2-3, with D possibly matching TRBD1 (7 bases). CDR1 SGHDN and CDR2 FVKESK come from the germline V gene. The CDR3 is 14 residues long. V was trimmed by 3 bases and J by 8 bases, leaving 15 bases between them. This chain's CDR3 is CASSHSRQGGTQYF. Here the CDR3 DNA reads TGTGCCAGCAGCCATTCAAGACAGGGAGGTACGCAGTATTTT.

V is TRBV5-6 and J is TRBJ2-3, with D possibly being TRBD2 (6 bases). The germline V gene has CDR1 SGHDT and CDR2 YYEEEE. V was cut by 0 bases and J by 4 bases, with 12 bases left in between. This CDR3 is built from 15 residues. Written as DNA, the CDR3 is TGTGCCAGCAGCTTGGAGAGGAGGGTATCAGATACGCAGTATTTT. Its translation: CASSLERRVSDTQYF.

J is TRBJ2-4 and V is TRBV19, with D perhaps matching TRBD1 (5 bases). This CDR3 is 16 amino acids long. Between the trimmed V and J ends, which lost 7 bases and 0 bases, there was a span of 16 bases. Per germline, CDR1 LNHDA and CDR2 SQIVND (reference sequence). The CDR3 reads CASNAGYALAKNIQYF. In DNA, the CDR3 is TGTGCCAGTAATGCAGGGTACGCACTAGCCAAAAACATTCAGTACTTC.

The rearrangement joins TRBV2 to TRBJ2-1; no reliable D call. The germline gives CDR1 SNHLY, CDR2 FYNNEI. Trimming removed 6 bases at V and 0 bases at J, with 6 bases between. This CDR3 spans 13 amino acids. The CDR3 DNA follows: TGTGCCAGCAGAACCAGCTCCTACAATGAGCAGTTCTTC. Protein: CASRTSSYNEQFF.

The V call is TRBV5-1, the J call TRBJ2-3; tentatively, D is TRBD2 (6 bases). The ends were cut back, 2 bases at V and 2 bases at J, with 9 bases in the middle. Per germline, CDR1 SGHRS and CDR2 YFSETQ. There are 14 residues in the CDR3. DNA for the CDR3: TGCGCCAGCAGCTTCGGAGGGGACACAGATACGCAGTATTTT. Translated, it gives CASSFGGDTDTQYF.

This clone was recorded once. The V and J genes are TRBV7-6 and TRBJ2-2, with D hard to call. The V and J ends lost 1 base and 5 bases respectively, with 8 bases between them. Germline V gene lookup returns CDR1 SGHVS and CDR2 FNYEAQ. The CDR3 spans 14 residues. This chain's CDR3 is CASSLGLATGELFF. CDR3 DNA: TGTGCCAGCAGCTTAGGTTTGGCAACCGGGGAGCTGTTTTTT.

V usage is TRBV4-3 and J usage is TRBJ1-2; TRBD1 matches at 8 bases. Trimming at V came to 1 base and at J to 3 bases, leaving 16 bases not matched to a gene. Germline V gives CDR1 LGHNA, CDR2 YSLEER. This CDR3 spans 19 amino acids. The CDR3 region has the DNA TGCGCCAGCAGCCAAGGGGTAAGACAGGGGCAGCCTTTGGACTATGGCTACACCTTC. Translated: CASSQGVRQGQPLDYGYTF.

This clone was picked up one time. V usage is TRBV19 and J usage is TRBJ1-6; 7 bases are shared with TRBD1. Losses at the gene ends were 3 bases for V and 2 bases for J; bases not matched to a gene: 7. The CDR3 has 17 amino acids. The germline CDR1 and CDR2 sequences are LNHDA and SQIVND (reference sequence). This CDR3 reads CASSMRQGTAYNSPLHF. The CDR3 DNA sequence: TGTGCCAGTAGTATGAGACAGGGTACCGCCTATAATTCACCCCTCCACTTT.

The chain combines TRBV12-5 with TRBJ1-5; TRBD1 might be the D (5 bases). The CDR3 covers 15 residues. Germline V gives CDR1 LGHNT, CDR2 FRNRAP. Trimming shortened V by 3 bases and J by 2 bases, and 11 bases separated the two germline ends. The CDR3 reads CASGLSVGGNQPQHF. CDR3 nucleotides: TGTGCTAGTGGTTTAAGTGTAGGGGGCAATCAGCCCCAGCATTTT. The full variable domain, completed using reference TRBV12-5 and TRBJ1-5, is DARVTQTPRHKVTEMGQEVTMRCQPILGHNTVFWYRQTMMQGLELLAYFRNRAPLDDSGMPKDRFSAEMPDATLATLKIQPSEPRDSAVYFCASGLSVGGNQPQHFGDGTRLSIL.

The genes are TRBV30 and TRBJ1-3; no reliable D call. The CDR3 runs to 14 residues. Per the germline V gene, CDR1 is GTSNPN and CDR2 is SVGIG (reference sequence). V gave up 8 bases and J gave up 0 bases, with 14 bases separating them. This CDR3 reads CAHPTGSSGNTIYF. The CDR3 DNA sequence: TGTGCCCATCCTACGGGGAGCTCTGGAAACACCATATATTTT.

V and J are TRBV27 and TRBJ1-5, with a tentative D call TRBD1 (6 bases). Germline values: CDR1 MNHEY, CDR2 SMNVEV (reference sequence). The CDR3 is made up of 18 amino acids. The V end was cut by 0 bases, the J end by 5 bases, with 20 bases between. The CDR3, as DNA: TGTGCCAGCAGTTTATCTCCTATACAGGGTAAGGTAGATCAGCCCCAGCATTTT. Amino acids: CASSLSPIQGKVDQPQHF.

The rearrangement links TRBV5-4 to TRBJ2-1; D is possibly TRBD1 (6 bases). The V and J ends lost 4 bases and 6 bases respectively, with 14 bases between them. The CDR3 runs 14 residues. The germline gives CDR1 SGHNT, CDR2 YYREEE (reference sequence). The CDR3, as DNA: TGTGCCAGCAGCCTGACCGGACAGTCCAATGAGCAGTTCTTC. Encoded protein: CASSLTGQSNEQFF.

V is TRBV5-1 and J is TRBJ2-2, with 7 positions matching TRBD1. V dropped 0 bases and J dropped 8; count of bases not matched to a gene: 16. The CDR3 totals 18 residues. Per the germline V gene, CDR1 is SGHRS and CDR2 is YFSETQ. CDR3 amino acids: CASSLGLNVWTGRGELFF. The DNA for the CDR3 is TGCGCCAGCAGCTTGGGACTGAACGTCTGGACAGGAAGAGGGGAGCTGTTTTTT.

V gene TRBV28 combines with J gene TRBJ1-1, with 7 bases identical to TRBD1. Germline V lookup: CDR1 MDHEN, CDR2 SYDVKM. CDR3 size: 14 residues. The V gene end was trimmed by 6 bases and the J gene end by 2 bases; junction bases not matched to a gene: 6. The CDR3 bases are TGTGCCAGCAGCTGGACAGGATTCAACACTGAAGCTTTCTTT. Protein product: CASSWTGFNTEAFF.

The chain links TRBV4-3 to TRBJ2-2, with 10 positions matching TRBD2. J lost 7 bases, V lost 0 bases, and 5 bases had no gene match. CDR3 size: 16 residues. Germline V CDR1 and CDR2: LGHNA, YSLEER. As DNA, the CDR3 is TGCGCCAGCAGCCAAGAACTAGCGGGGCGAGTCGGGGAGCTGTTTTTT. It yields the protein CASSQELAGRVGELFF.

This clone has just one count. The chain joins TRBV7-8 to TRBJ1-2, with a weak D call TRBD1 (5 bases). The ends were cut back, 4 bases at V and 3 bases at J, with 15 bases in the middle. The germline V gene encodes CDR1 SGHVS and CDR2 FQNEAQ. The CDR3 covers 15 residues. The CDR3 spells CASSSLGRGDYGYTF. The CDR3 DNA reads as TGTGCCAGCAGCTCCCTTGGGCGGGGGGACTATGGCTACACCTTC.

The chain combines TRBV6-5 with TRBJ1-5; D is unresolved. The V end lost 2 bases, the J end lost 4 bases, and 6 bases lay between the germline ends. Germline V gives CDR1 MNHEY, CDR2 SVGAGI. The CDR3 has 13 amino acids. DNA of the CDR3: TGTGCCAGCAGTTACGACATGAATCAGCCCCAGCATTTT. Residues: CASSYDMNQPQHF.

The chain is built from TRBV29-1 and TRBJ1-2, with 10 bases fitting TRBD1. Germline CDR1 is SQVTM and CDR2 is ANQGSEA. V lost 4 bases, J lost 4 bases, and 3 bases stayed unmatched. The CDR3 runs 13 residues. The CDR3 DNA reads as TGCAGCGTTGCGACAGGGGGCGGCTATGGCTACACCTTC. It yields the protein CSVATGGGYGYTF.

The V and J genes are TRBV7-9 and TRBJ2-7; 8 bases fit TRBD1. V was pared by 4 bases and J by 1 base, with 3 bases of the junction left unmatched. This CDR3 region has 14 residues. Germline V lookup: CDR1 SEHNR, CDR2 FQNEAQ (reference sequence). The CDR3 bases are TGTGCCAGCAGCTCGAGGACAGGGTCCTACGAGCAGTACTTC. This codes for CASSSRTGSYEQYF.

The chain recombines TRBV4-3 with TRBJ2-2; no clear D gene. From germline, CDR1 is LGHNA and CDR2 YSLEER. V shed 0 bases and J shed 7 bases, with 12 bases lying between them. The CDR3 length is 15 residues. Here the CDR3 DNA reads TGCGCCAGCAGCCAAGAGTTGGGCTTAAGCGGGGAGCTGTTTTTT. It is translated as CASSQELGLSGELFF.

The chain recombines TRBV2 with TRBJ2-5; TRBD2 aligns across 7 bases. The CDR3 covers 14 residues. The trim removed 1 base at V and 4 bases at J, leaving 3 bases unmatched. Germline assignment: CDR1 SNHLY and CDR2 FYNNEI. CDR3: CASSEVWEGETQYF. Written as DNA, the CDR3 is TGTGCCAGCAGTGAAGTGTGGGAGGGAGAGACCCAGTACTTC. The full variable domain, with the rest looked up from reference TRBV2 and TRBJ2-5, is EPEVTQTPSHQVTQMGQEVILRCVPISNHLYFYWYRQILGQKVEFLVSFYNNEISEKSEIFDDQFSVERPDGSNFTLKIRSTKLEDSAMYFCASSEVWEGETQYFGPGTRLLVL.

This chain joins TRBV7-2 and TRBJ2-1, with D possibly being TRBD1 (6 bases). V was cut by 5 bases and J by 6 bases, with 17 bases left in between. The CDR3 contains 15 residues. Germline values: CDR1 SGHTA, CDR2 FQGNSA. The CDR3 bases are TGTGCCAGCAGCCTCCAGACCGGGACAAGCAATGAGCAGTTCTTC. Translating gives CASSLQTGTSNEQFF.

The V gene is TRBV19, the J gene TRBJ2-3; 9 nucleotides match TRBD2. The CDR3 has 16 amino acids. The ends lost 10 bases at V and 3 bases at J; junction bases unmatched: 14. Germline CDR1 LNHDA, CDR2 SQIVND (reference sequence). The CDR3 DNA sequence: TGTGCCACTAGCAGGACCGTAGCGGGGGCGACAGATACGCAGTATTTT. Its translation: CATSRTVAGATDTQYF.

V and J are TRBV4-3 and TRBJ2-3; a weak D match, TRBD1 (6 bases). The germline V gene has CDR1 LGHNA and CDR2 YSLEER. There are 16 residues in the CDR3. Deletions cut 0 bases from V and 3 bases from J, with 13 bases between. CDR3 loop: CASSQDPPQGTDTQYF. CDR3 coding DNA: TGCGCCAGCAGCCAAGATCCTCCACAGGGAACAGATACGCAGTATTTT.

The chain is built from TRBV5-1 and TRBJ2-7; D remains ambiguous. V gave up 5 bases and J gave up 0 bases, with 9 bases separating them. The CDR3 is made up of 13 amino acids. Germline CDR1 and CDR2: SGHRS and YFSETQ. CDR3 DNA: TGCGCCAGCAGGGCAGGCCTCTCCTACGAGCAGTACTTC. It translates to CASRAGLSYEQYF.

The genes are TRBV7-5 and TRBJ1-5; the D call in the table, TRBD1, was not verified against the DNA. TRBV7-5 is given as a pseudogene. The CDR3 spans 16 residues. CDR3 sequence: CARSPTVAGCYQPQHF. CDR3 coding DNA: TGTGCCAGAAGCCCAACGGTGGCAGGCTGTTATCAGCCCCAGCATTTT.

This sequence joins TRBV5-6 and TRBJ1-3; D perhaps matches TRBD1 (6 bases). Germline V lookup: CDR1 SGHDT, CDR2 YYEEEE. The CDR3 loop spans 15 amino acids. V shed 5 bases and J shed 4 bases, with 16 bases lying between them. For the CDR3, the DNA is TGTGCCAGCAGTATAAGCGGACAGAGCGGAAACACCATATATTTT. It yields the protein CASSISGQSGNTIYF.

The V and J genes are TRBV9 and TRBJ2-3; possibly TRBD2 for D (6 bases). V shed 3 bases and J shed 4 bases, with 21 bases lying between them. This CDR3 contains 17 residues. CDR1 and CDR2 (germline): SGDLS, YYNGEE. The CDR3: CASSAYPGLGRADTQYF. The CDR3 coding sequence is TGTGCCAGCAGCGCATATCCGGGACTTGGGAGAGCAGATACGCAGTATTTT.

This sequence joins TRBV18 and TRBJ1-2; the D gene is possibly TRBD1 (6 bases). In germline, CDR1 is KGHSH, CDR2 LQKENI. Between the trimmed V and J ends, which lost 3 bases and 4 bases, there was a span of 9 bases. The CDR3 is 13 amino acids. The CDR3 nucleotides are TGTGCCAGCTCACCTGACAGGTCCTATGGCTACACCTTC. It codes for CASSPDRSYGYTF.

CDR3 in amino acids: CASSERWLGQGHPGWETQYF. In DNA, the CDR3 is TGTGCCAGCAGTGAAAGATGGCTGGGTCAGGGACACCCGGGGTGGGAGACCCAGTACTTC. This rearrangement joins TRBV6-1 to TRBJ2-5; possibly TRBD1 for D (6 bases). CDR1 is MNHNS, CDR2 SASEGT, per germline. V lost 2 bases and J lost 5, with 30 bases in between. The CDR3 is made up of 20 amino acids.

This clone has just one count. V and J are TRBV27 and TRBJ1-4; D is perhaps TRBD1 (5 bases). The CDR3 spans 16 residues. Trimming took 8 bases from V and 6 from J, leaving 22 bases between them. In germline, CDR1 is MNHEY, CDR2 SMNVEV (reference sequence). The CDR3 spells CASRTVYQGGDEKLFF. The CDR3 nucleotides read TGTGCCAGCCGAACCGTATACCAGGGAGGGGATGAAAAACTGTTTTTT.